The rows below give T cell receptor beta chains drawn from one sample of a study of blood T cell repertoires in COVID-19. Clones were read by immunoSEQ multiplex PCR, and TCRdb kept only the in-frame ones, dropping some. This sample has over 60,000 clones; around 89% occur once, and the top ten carry around 5.3%. Sequenced: peripheral blood. Source of these receptors: a man aged 50 to 59 with acute or convalescent COVID-19. CDR3s include the opening cysteine and the closing phenylalanine or tryptophan. A D gene is named only where the DNA matches it firmly. Size tells how often a clone was seen (once, few, many) or the class of an expanded clone, and some rows leave it out.

D	V	J	size	DNA	CDR3
-	TRBV7-9	TRBJ1-5	-	TGTGCCAGCAGCCTGGGGGGATTTCAGCCCCAGCATTTT	CASSLGGFQPQHF
TRBD1	TRBV7-9	TRBJ2-5	-	TGTGCCAGCAGCTTAGCGAGAGGGGGCGCCGGTATCGGAGAGACCCAGTACTTC	CASSLARGGAGIGETQYF
TRBD1	TRBV6-5	TRBJ1-2	-	TGTGCCAGCAGATTCGGACAGGGAATTGGCTACACCTTC	CASRFGQGIGYTF
-	TRBV7-9	TRBJ1-4	-	TGTGCCAGCAGCTTACTGGAGGAAAAACTGTTTTTT	CASSLLEEKLFF
TRBD1	TRBV19	TRBJ2-2	-	TGTGCCAGTAGCCTTCCGGGACAGAGGAACACCGGGGAGCTGTTTTTT	CASSLPGQRNTGELFF
TRBD1	TRBV5-4	TRBJ2-7	-	TGTGCCAGCAGCAGATCAGGGGGCGCCCCCTACGAGCAGTACTTC	CASSRSGGAPYEQYF
TRBD2	TRBV19	TRBJ2-1	-	TGTGCCAGTAGTGCCAGGAAAAGCGCGGGAGAGCGAGGCTCACGAGCGCAGTTCTTC	CASSARKSAGERGSRAQFF
-	TRBV30	TRBJ2-5	-	TGTGCCTGGAGTGTGGCCGAAAAGTACCAAGAGACCCAGTACTTC	CAWSVAEKYQETQYF
-	TRBV12-3/TRBV12-4	TRBJ2-7	few	TGTGCCAGCAGTTTATTTGCTATATACGAGCAGTACTTC	CASSLFAIYEQYF
-	TRBV28	TRBJ1-2	-	TGTGCCAGCAGTTTAGCGGGCAGCCCTATCTATGGCTACACCTTC	CASSLAGSPIYGYTF
TRBD2	TRBV19	TRBJ2-1	-	TGTGCCAGTAGTACCAGAGCGGGAGTTTTTATTGGTGAGCAGTTCTTC	CASSTRAGVFIGEQFF
TRBD1	TRBV19	TRBJ1-1	-	TGTGCCAGTAGTGTCAGAGGACAGGGGGATATTTGGTACACTGAAGCTTTCTTT	CASSVRGQGDIWYTEAFF
-	TRBV4-2	TRBJ2-1	once	TGTGCCAGCAGCCAAGACCCGCAGACCTACAATGAGCAGTTCTTC	CASSQDPQTYNEQFF
TRBD1	TRBV19	TRBJ1-3	-	TGTGCCAGTAGTACTACGGGACAGGGGAGATACACCATATATTTT	CASSTTGQGRYTIYF
-	TRBV12-3/TRBV12-4	TRBJ2-3	-	TGTGCCAGCAGTCGGGACACGAATACGCAGTATTTT	CASSRDTNTQYF
TRBD1	TRBV19	TRBJ2-2	-	TGTGCCAGTAGTTCTCCCAGGGGGCGCGCCGGGGAGCTGTTTTTT	CASSSPRGRAGELFF
-	TRBV11-3	TRBJ2-3	-	TGTGCCAGCAGCTTAGGTCAGAGGGCCGGAACAGATACGCAGTATTTT	CASSLGQRAGTDTQYF
TRBD1	TRBV7-9	TRBJ1-2	-	TGTGCCAGCAGCTTTGCGACAGGGCATTATCATGGCTACACCTTC	CASSFATGHYHGYTF
TRBD2	TRBV10-2	TRBJ2-3	-	TGCGCCAGGATAGGACTAGCGGGAGAATGGGGCACAGATACGCAGTATTTT	CARIGLAGEWGTDTQYF
-	TRBV6-2/TRBV6-3	TRBJ2-7	-	TGTGCCAGCAGCAGACAGCCCCAGTCCTACGAGCAGTACTTC	CASSRQPQSYEQYF
-	TRBV9	TRBJ2-1	-	TGTGCCAGCAGCGTAGTAGAGCTCTACAATGAGCAGTTCTTC	CASSVVELYNEQFF
TRBD2	TRBV29-1	TRBJ2-3	-	TGCAGCGGGGAGGGGAGCACAGATACGCAGTATTTT	CSGEGSTDTQYF
-	TRBV21-1	TRBJ2-2	-	TGTGCCAGCAGCAAAGGCAGCACCGGGGAGCTGTTTTTT	CASSKGSTGELFF
TRBD1	TRBV15	TRBJ2-1	-	TGTGCCACCAGCATTAGGCGACAGGGGGGCAATGAGCAGTTCTTC	CATSIRRQGGNEQFF
-	TRBV7-9	TRBJ2-5	-	TGTGCCAGCAGCTTAAACGACATCCAAGAGACCCAGTACTTC	CASSLNDIQETQYF
-	TRBV2	TRBJ1-1	-	TGTGCCAGCAGTGAAGTGGGGGGAGGGACTGAAGCTTTCTTT	CASSEVGGGTEAFF
-	TRBV19	TRBJ1-1	-	TGTGCCAGTAGTATTCAGGCTATTCCGAACACTGAAGCTTTCTTT	CASSIQAIPNTEAFF
-	TRBV11-2	TRBJ1-5	-	TGTGCCAGCAGCTTAGACAGGGGTTACAATCAGCCCCAGCATTTT	CASSLDRGYNQPQHF
TRBD2	TRBV7-2	TRBJ2-7	few	TGTGCCAGCAGCCCCCAGCTTAGCGGGAATGGCGAGCAGTACTTC	CASSPQLSGNGEQYF
-	TRBV11-2	TRBJ2-7	-	TGTGCCAGCAGCTCGGGCCTCGGGACTGCAGCCTACGAGCAGTACTTC	CASSSGLGTAAYEQYF
TRBD1	TRBV7-8	TRBJ1-3	few	TGTGCCAGCAGCGCTAGGCCGGGACAGGGGGCCCTGTATTTT	CASSARPGQGALYF
-	TRBV15	TRBJ1-1	-	TGTGCCACCAGCAGAGGCGGGGGGACTGAAGCTTTCTTT	CATSRGGGTEAFF
-	TRBV12-3/TRBV12-4	TRBJ2-7	few	TGTGCCAGCACAAGGGGCTGGGAGCAGTACTTC	CASTRGWEQYF
TRBD1	TRBV7-9	TRBJ2-2	-	TGTGCCATCGGGGACAGACTTAACACCGGGGAGCTGTTTTTT	CAIGDRLNTGELFF
TRBD2	TRBV9	TRBJ2-7	-	TGTGCCAGCAGCCCAACCGGGACTAGCGCCGAGCCCGAGCAGTACTTC	CASSPTGTSAEPEQYF
-	TRBV19	TRBJ1-5	-	TGTGCCAGTAAGCGGAGCAATCAGCCCCAGCATTTT	CASKRSNQPQHF
-	TRBV7-7	TRBJ2-2	-	TGTGCCAGCAGCTTAACCAGGGCGAACACCGGGGAGCTGTTTTTT	CASSLTRANTGELFF
-	TRBV15	TRBJ2-3	-	TGTGCCACCAGCAGGGGTCAGGGCACAGATACGCAGTATTTT	CATSRGQGTDTQYF
TRBD2	TRBV7-9	TRBJ2-7	few	TGTGCCAGCAGCTTAGGAACTAGCGGATCCTACGAGCAGTACTTC	CASSLGTSGSYEQYF
-	TRBV4-1	TRBJ1-2	once	TGCGCCAGCAGCCCCCTAGGGAGGGGGAACTATGGCTACACCTTC	CASSPLGRGNYGYTF
TRBD2	TRBV6-2/TRBV6-3	TRBJ2-7	-	TGTGCCAGCAGTCCCCCGACTAGCGGGAGAGCCGAGCAGTACTTC	CASSPPTSGRAEQYF
TRBD2	TRBV5-4	TRBJ2-7	-	TGTGCCAGCAGCTCCGGGACTAGCGGGAGGGCCTACGAGCAGTACTTC	CASSSGTSGRAYEQYF
-	TRBV5-1	TRBJ1-3	-	TGCGCCAGCAGCGGTCAGTCCTCTGGAAACACCATATATTTT	CASSGQSSGNTIYF
TRBD2	TRBV9	TRBJ2-2	-	TGTGCCAGCAGCGTAGTCGGAGTAGCGGGAGTTCGGGACACCGGGGAGCTGTTTTTT	CASSVVGVAGVRDTGELFF
TRBD1	TRBV3-1/TRBV3-2	TRBJ1-1	-	TGTGCCAGCAGCAGCCGGGACAGCCTAAATTTGAACACTGAAGCTTTCTTT	CASSSRDSLNLNTEAFF
-	TRBV10-3	TRBJ1-2	-	TGTGCCATCAGCCCCGACATCTATGGCTACACCTTC	CAISPDIYGYTF
TRBD2	TRBV14	TRBJ2-3	-	TGTGCCAGCAGCCAAAGGACTAGCGGGGACACAGATACGCAGTATTTT	CASSQRTSGDTDTQYF
-	TRBV30	TRBJ2-2	-	TGTGCCTGGAGTGTAGTTGGCTCGAACACCGGGGAGCTGTTTTTT	CAWSVVGSNTGELFF
-	TRBV19	TRBJ2-7	once	TGTGCCAGTAGTATAGACCCTTTCAGGTCCGAGCAGTACTTC	CASSIDPFRSEQYF
TRBD1	TRBV6-5	TRBJ1-1	-	TGTGCCAGCAGTCCCCCCCAGGGGGCGAGGACTGAAGCTTTCTTT	CASSPPQGARTEAFF
-	TRBV30	TRBJ2-7	-	TGTGCCTGGACCGGGGTCTCCTACGAGCAGTACTTC	CAWTGVSYEQYF
TRBD1	TRBV5-1	TRBJ1-1	once	TGCGCCAGCAGCTTTACGGGACAGGCGAACACTGAAGCTTTCTTT	CASSFTGQANTEAFF
TRBD1	TRBV5-1	TRBJ1-5	-	TGCGCCAGCAGCCTAAAGGGACAGACCTCCCATAGCAATCAGCCCCAGCATTTT	CASSLKGQTSHSNQPQHF
-	TRBV24-1	TRBJ2-7	-	TGTGCCACCAGTGGAGGCGGCTACGAGCAGTACTTC	CATSGGGYEQYF
-	TRBV30	TRBJ1-5	-	TGTGCCTGGAGTGGTCGAGGACAGCTAGGAGCACCCCAGCATTTT	CAWSGRGQLGAPQHF
-	TRBV2	TRBJ2-1	-	TGTGCCAGCACTAGCCCCCCCTACAATGAGCAGTTCTTC	CASTSPPYNEQFF
TRBD2	TRBV11-3	TRBJ2-2	-	TGTGCCAGCAGCTTAACTAGCGTCACCGGGGAGCTGTTTTTT	CASSLTSVTGELFF